This entry lists 6 T cell receptor beta chains sequenced from one sample in a study of technical replicates of blood from four donors. The assay was immunoSEQ multiplex PCR, and TCRdb's table has in-frame clones only and misses some. Here the sample spans tens of thousands of clones, approximately 93% being singletons. The sequencing sample was made of T cells isolated from PBMCs. The receptors originated from a human donor in good health.

J is TRBJ1-1 and V is TRBV25-1; D call uncertain. The CDR3 covers 15 residues. Germline values: CDR1 MGHDK, CDR2 SYGVNS. Trimming took off 1 base at V and 1 base at J, with 10 bases between the two ends. CDR3 residues: CASSESSRGNTEAFF. The CDR3 nucleotides are TGTGCCAGCAGTGAATCGTCCCGAGGGAACACTGAAGCTTTCTTT.

This rearrangement joins TRBV13 to TRBJ2-3; a weak D match, TRBD2 (6 bases). V was cut by 5 bases and J by 6 bases, with 15 bases left in between. This CDR3 has 14 amino acids. The V gene's germline CDR1 is PRHDT and CDR2 FYEKMQ (reference sequence). CDR3 DNA sequence: TGTGCCAGCAGCGACGGGACTTGGGGGGATACGCAGTATTTT. Encoded protein: CASSDGTWGDTQYF.

This clone was observed a single time. The chain has TRBV7-6 and TRBJ2-2; 8 bases map to TRBD1. Per the germline V gene, CDR1 is SGHVS and CDR2 is FNYEAQ. CDR3 length equals 17 residues. After removal of 7 bases from V and 0 bases from J, the junction contained 10 bases not matched to a gene. DNA for the CDR3: TGTGCCAGCAATAGGCTTCTCAGGGGGCCGAACACCGGGGAGCTGTTTTTT. Protein sequence: CASNRLLRGPNTGELFF.

This chain joins TRBV4-1 and TRBJ2-1, with 10 bases identical to TRBD2. Germline CDR1 and CDR2: MGHRA and YSYEKL. Trimming cost V 4 bases and J 1 base; bases outside gene matches: 10. CDR3 size: 18 residues. CDR3 sequence reads: CASSPFFRTSGSYNEQFF. The CDR3 DNA reads TGCGCCAGCAGCCCTTTCTTTAGGACTAGCGGTTCCTACAATGAGCAGTTCTTC.

This clone was detected only a few times. A junction end diverges from the germline sequence, so it may reflect a read error. The chain uses TRBV7-9 and TRBJ2-2, with unresolved D. The V gene's germline CDR1 is SEHNR and CDR2 FQNEAQ (reference sequence). This CDR3 is built from 11 residues. This CDR3 is CANSINGELFF. The CDR3 DNA sequence: TGTGCCAACAGCATCAACGGGGAGCTGTTTTTT. Drawing the rest from reference TRBV7-9 and TRBJ2-2, the complete variable domain is DTGVSQNPRHKITKRGQNVTFRCDPISEHNRLYWYRQTLGQGPEFLTYFQNEAQLEKSRLLSDRFSAERPKGSFSTLEIQRTEQGDSAMYLCANSINGELFFGEGSRLTVL.

The chain joins TRBV4-1 to TRBJ1-4; no definite D call. The V and J ends lost 2 bases and 4 bases respectively, with 8 bases between them. Germline CDR1 and CDR2: MGHRA and YSYEKL. The CDR3 sequence is 14 residues long. CDR3 protein: CASSQPLINEKLFF. The CDR3 coding sequence is TGCGCCAGCAGCCAACCACTGATTAATGAAAAACTGTTTTTT.